This T cell receptor beta chain was found in a study of blood T cells in healthy people across ages. Germline V lookup: CDR1 SGHTA, CDR2 FQGNSA. V was clipped by 5 bases and J by 6 bases; unmatched bases: 16. This CDR3 is built from 18 residues. Alongside a J-beta primer mix, a sample-barcoded 5' primer served in a second PCR lasting roughly 7 to 11 cycles. TCRdb itself ran the 5' RACE reads through MiXCR, one entry per CDR3 protein. Among 900,000 to 950,000 distinct CDR3 sequences listed, 25% to 30% were seen once. This clonotype has ten or more counts. These data were likewise used in another study, on T cells of mothers and their children.

The specimen sequenced was blood. The sequence was obtained from a woman aged 40 to 50 in good health. The chain uses TRBV7-2 and TRBJ2-7, with 13 positions matching TRBD2. The CDR3 region is CASSHHAGLAGSGGEQYF. DNA for the CDR3: TGTGCCAGCAGCCATCACGCGGGACTAGCGGGATCCGGGGGCGAGCAGTACTTC.